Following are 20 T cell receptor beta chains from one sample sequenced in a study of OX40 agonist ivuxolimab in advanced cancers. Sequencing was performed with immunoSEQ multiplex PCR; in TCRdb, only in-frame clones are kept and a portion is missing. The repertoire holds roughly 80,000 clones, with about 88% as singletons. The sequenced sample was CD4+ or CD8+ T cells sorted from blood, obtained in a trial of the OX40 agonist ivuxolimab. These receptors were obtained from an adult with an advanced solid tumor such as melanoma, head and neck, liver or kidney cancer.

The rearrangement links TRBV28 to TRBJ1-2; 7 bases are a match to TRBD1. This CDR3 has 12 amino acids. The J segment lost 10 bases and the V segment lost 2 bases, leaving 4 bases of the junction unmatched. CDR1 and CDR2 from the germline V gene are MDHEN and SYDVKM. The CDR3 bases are TGTGCCAGCAGTTTAAACAGGGGACCCTACACCTTC. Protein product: CASSLNRGPYTF.

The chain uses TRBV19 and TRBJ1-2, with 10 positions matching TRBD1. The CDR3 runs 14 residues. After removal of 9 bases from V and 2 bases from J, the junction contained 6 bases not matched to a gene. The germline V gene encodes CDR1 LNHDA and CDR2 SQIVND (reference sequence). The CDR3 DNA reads TGTGCCAGCCAACCGGGACAGGGGAACTATGGCTACACCTTC. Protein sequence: CASQPGQGNYGYTF.

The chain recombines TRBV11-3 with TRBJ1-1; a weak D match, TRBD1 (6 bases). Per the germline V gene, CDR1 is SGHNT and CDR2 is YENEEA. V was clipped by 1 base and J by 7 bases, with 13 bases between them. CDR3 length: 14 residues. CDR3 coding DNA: TGTGCCAGCAGCTTAGGTCGGGGGCGTTTTGAAGCTTTCTTT. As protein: CASSLGRGRFEAFF.

For the CDR3, the DNA is TGTGCCAGCAGCTTAGTTCGGTGGGCAAATGTAGCGGACTACGAGCAGTACTTC. The encoded protein is CASSLVRWANVADYEQYF. V and J are TRBV11-3 and TRBJ2-7, with a weak D call TRBD2 (6 bases). Germline assignment: CDR1 SGHNT and CDR2 YENEEA. Deletions cut 1 base from V and 3 bases from J, with 22 bases between. CDR3 length: 18 residues.

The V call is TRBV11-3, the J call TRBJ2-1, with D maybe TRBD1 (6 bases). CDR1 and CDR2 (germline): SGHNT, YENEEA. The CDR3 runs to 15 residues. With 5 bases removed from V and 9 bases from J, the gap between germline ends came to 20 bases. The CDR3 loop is CASSATGSRGGEQFF. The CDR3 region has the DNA TGTGCCAGCAGCGCCACCGGGTCCAGGGGCGGTGAGCAGTTCTTC.

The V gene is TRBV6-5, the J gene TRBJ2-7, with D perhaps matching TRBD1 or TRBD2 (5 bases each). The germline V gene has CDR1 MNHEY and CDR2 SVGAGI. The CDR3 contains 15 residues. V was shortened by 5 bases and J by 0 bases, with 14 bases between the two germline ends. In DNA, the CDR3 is TGTGCCAGCAGTCCCGGGGCACGGGACTCCTACGAGCAGTACTTC. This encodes CASSPGARDSYEQYF.

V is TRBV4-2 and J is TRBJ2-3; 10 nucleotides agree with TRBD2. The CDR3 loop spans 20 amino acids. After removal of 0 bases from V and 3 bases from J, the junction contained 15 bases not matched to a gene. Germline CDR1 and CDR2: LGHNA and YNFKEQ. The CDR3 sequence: CASSQDRRASGSGWTDTQYF. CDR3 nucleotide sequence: TGTGCCAGCAGCCAAGATAGAAGGGCTAGCGGGAGCGGTTGGACAGATACGCAGTATTTT.

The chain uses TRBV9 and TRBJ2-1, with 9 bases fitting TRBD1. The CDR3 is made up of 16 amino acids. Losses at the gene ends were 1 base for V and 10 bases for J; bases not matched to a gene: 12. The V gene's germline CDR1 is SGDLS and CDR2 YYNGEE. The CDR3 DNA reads TGTGCCAGCAGCGTATTAGGGGGACAGGGATTGGCCGAGCAGTTCTTC. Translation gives CASSVLGGQGLAEQFF.

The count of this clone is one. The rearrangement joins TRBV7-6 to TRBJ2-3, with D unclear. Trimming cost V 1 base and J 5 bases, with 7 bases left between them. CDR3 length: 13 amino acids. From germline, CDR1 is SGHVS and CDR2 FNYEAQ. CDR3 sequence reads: CASSLVSGDTQYF. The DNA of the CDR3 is TGTGCCAGCAGCTTAGTCAGTGGAGATACGCAGTATTTT.

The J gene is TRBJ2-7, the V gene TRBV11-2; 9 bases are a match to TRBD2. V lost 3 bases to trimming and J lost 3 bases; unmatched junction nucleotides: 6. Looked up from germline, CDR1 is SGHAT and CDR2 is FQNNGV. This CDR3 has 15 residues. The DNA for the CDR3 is TGTGCCAGCAGCTTCACAGCGGGAGGACGCTACGAGCAGTACTTC. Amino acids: CASSFTAGGRYEQYF.

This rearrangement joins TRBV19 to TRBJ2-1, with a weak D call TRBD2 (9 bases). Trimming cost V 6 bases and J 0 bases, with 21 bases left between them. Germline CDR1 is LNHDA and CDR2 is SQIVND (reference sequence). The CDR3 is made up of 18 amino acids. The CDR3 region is CASSRQGLAGSSYNEQFF. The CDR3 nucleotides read TGTGCCAGTAGCAGACAGGGGCTAGCGGGAAGCTCCTACAATGAGCAGTTCTTC.

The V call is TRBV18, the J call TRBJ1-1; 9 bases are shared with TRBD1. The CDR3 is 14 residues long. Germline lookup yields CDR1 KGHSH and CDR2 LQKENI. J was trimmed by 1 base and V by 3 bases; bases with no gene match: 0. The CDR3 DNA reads TGTGCCAGCTCACCGACAGGGGGGAACACTGAAGCTTTCTTT. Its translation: CASSPTGGNTEAFF.

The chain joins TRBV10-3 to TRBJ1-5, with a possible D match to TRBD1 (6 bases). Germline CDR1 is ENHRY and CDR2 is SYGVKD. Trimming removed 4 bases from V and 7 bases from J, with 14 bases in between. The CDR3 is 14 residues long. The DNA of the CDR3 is TGTGCCATCAGTGCCTCCCCGGGGGGCCAGCCCCAGCATTTT. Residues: CAISASPGGQPQHF.

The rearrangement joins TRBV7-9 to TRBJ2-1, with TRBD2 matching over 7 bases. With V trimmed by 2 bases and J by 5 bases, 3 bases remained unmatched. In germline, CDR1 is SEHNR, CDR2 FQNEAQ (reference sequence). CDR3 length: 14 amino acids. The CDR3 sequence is CASSLLADNNEQFF. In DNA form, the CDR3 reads TGTGCCAGCAGCTTACTAGCGGATAACAATGAGCAGTTCTTC.

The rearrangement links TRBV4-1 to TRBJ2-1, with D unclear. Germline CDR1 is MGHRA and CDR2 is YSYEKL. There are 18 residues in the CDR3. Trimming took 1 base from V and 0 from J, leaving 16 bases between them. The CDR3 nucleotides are TGCGCCAGCAGCCAAGTTGATATGGGTATCATCTCCTACAATGAGCAGTTCTTC. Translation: CASSQVDMGIISYNEQFF.

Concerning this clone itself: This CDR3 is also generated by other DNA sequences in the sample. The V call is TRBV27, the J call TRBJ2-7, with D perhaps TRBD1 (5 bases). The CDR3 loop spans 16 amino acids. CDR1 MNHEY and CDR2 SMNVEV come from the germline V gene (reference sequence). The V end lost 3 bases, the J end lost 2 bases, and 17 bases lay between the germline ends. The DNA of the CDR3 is TGTGCCAGCAGTTTGCAAGCTGCAGGGAAGGCCTACGAGCAGTACTTC. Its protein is CASSLQAAGKAYEQYF.

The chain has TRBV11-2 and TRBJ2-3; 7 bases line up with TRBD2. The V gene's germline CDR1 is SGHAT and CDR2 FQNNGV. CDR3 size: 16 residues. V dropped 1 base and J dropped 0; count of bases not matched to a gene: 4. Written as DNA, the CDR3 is TGTGCCAGCAGCTTAGCAGCGGGAACTAGCACAGATACGCAGTATTTT. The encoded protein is CASSLAAGTSTDTQYF.

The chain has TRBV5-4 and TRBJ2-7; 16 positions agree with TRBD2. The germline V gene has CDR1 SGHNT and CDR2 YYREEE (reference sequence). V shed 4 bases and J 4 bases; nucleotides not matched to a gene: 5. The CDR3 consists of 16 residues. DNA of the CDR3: TGTGCCAGCAGCATAGGGACTAGCGGGAGGGCATACGAGCAGTACTTC. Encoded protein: CASSIGTSGRAYEQYF.

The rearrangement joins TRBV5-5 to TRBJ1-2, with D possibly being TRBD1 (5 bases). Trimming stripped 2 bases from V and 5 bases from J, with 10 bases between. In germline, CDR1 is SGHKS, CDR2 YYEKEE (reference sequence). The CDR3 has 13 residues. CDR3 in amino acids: CASSLMGTYGYTF. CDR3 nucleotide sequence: TGTGCCAGCAGCTTAATGGGGACGTATGGCTACACCTTC.

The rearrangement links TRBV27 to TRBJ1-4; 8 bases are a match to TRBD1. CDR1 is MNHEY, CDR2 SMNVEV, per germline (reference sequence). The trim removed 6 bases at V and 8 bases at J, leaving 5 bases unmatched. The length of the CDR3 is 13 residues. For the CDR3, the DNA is TGTGCCAGCAGGGACAGGGACTGGGAAAAACTGTTTTTT. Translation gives CASRDRDWEKLFF.